The next 15 T cell receptor beta chains were all read from a single sample in a study of T-cell reconstitution after alpha-beta-depleted transplantation in children. Preparation of the TCRbeta library involved a method that used unique molecular identifiers. One entry per CDR3 protein results from TCRdb running MiXCR on the PCR reads. The table has about 980,000 distinct CDR3 sequences, roughly 29% seen once. Sample: PBMCs, mostly from graft donor cells, taken 360 days after TCRalphabeta/CD19-depleted stem cell transplant. The receptors shown here come from a boy under two years old who had a stem cell transplant for SCID, so the T cells may come from the graft donor.

The rearrangement uses TRBV5-5 and TRBJ2-7, with D perhaps matching TRBD1 (5 bases). V was pared by 0 bases and J by 4 bases, with 14 bases between. This CDR3 region has 15 residues. The germline gives CDR1 SGHKS, CDR2 YYEKEE (reference sequence). The CDR3 DNA follows: TGTGCCAGCAGCTTGGAGGCAGGGCCAACTTACGAGCAGTACTTC. Amino acids: CASSLEAGPTYEQYF. Together with reference TRBV5-5 and TRBJ2-7, the CDR3 gives the full variable domain: DAGVTQSPTHLIKTRGQQVTLRCSPISGHKSVSWYQQVLGQGPQFIFQYYEKEERGRGNFPDRFSARQFPNYSSELNVNALLLGDSALYLCASSLEAGPTYEQYFGPGTRLTVT.

This clonotype turned up a few times. This chain connects TRBV4-1 to TRBJ1-5; no firm D call. V gave up 4 bases and J gave up 6 bases, with 13 bases separating them. Germline CDR1 MGHRA, CDR2 YSYEKL. CDR3 length: 14 residues. CDR3 sequence reads: CASSPERVGQPQHF. DNA for the CDR3: TGCGCCAGCAGCCCAGAAAGGGTGGGTCAGCCCCAGCATTTT.

The J gene is TRBJ1-1, the V gene TRBV7-9; D is unresolved. Germline V lookup: CDR1 SEHNR, CDR2 FQNEAQ (reference sequence). There are 14 residues in the CDR3. Deletions cut 5 bases from V and 0 bases from J, with 10 bases between. In DNA, the CDR3 is TGTGCCAGCAGCCCCATGGTACTGAACACTGAAGCTTTCTTT. Translating gives CASSPMVLNTEAFF.

In its sample, this clonotype was seen a few times. This chain joins TRBV15 and TRBJ1-5; D is unresolved. The CDR3 contains 14 residues. V gave up 0 bases and J gave up 5 bases, with 8 bases separating them. In germline, CDR1 is LNHNV, CDR2 YYDKDF (reference sequence). The CDR3 bases are TGTGCCACCAGCAGAGATGCAGGAGATCAGCCCCAGCATTTT. Encoded protein: CATSRDAGDQPQHF.

This chain uses TRBV5-1 with TRBJ2-3, with D unresolved. The germline V gene has CDR1 SGHRS and CDR2 YFSETQ. Trimming shortened V by 0 bases and J by 0 bases, and 11 bases separated the two germline ends. The CDR3 sequence is 16 residues long. CDR3: CASSLGSRPSTDTQYF. In DNA form, the CDR3 reads TGCGCCAGCAGCTTGGGATCCCGTCCTAGCACAGATACGCAGTATTTT.

The rearrangement links TRBV11-1 to TRBJ2-1; maybe TRBD1 (5 bases). The CDR3 has 15 residues. Per the germline V gene, CDR1 is SGHAT and CDR2 is FQDESV (reference sequence). Deletions cut 3 bases from V and 2 bases from J, with 11 bases between. The CDR3, as DNA: TGTGCCAGCAGCTTGTTAAGGGGCCCCTACAATGAGCAGTTCTTC. Translated, it gives CASSLLRGPYNEQFF.

The J gene is TRBJ2-5, the V gene TRBV11-2; D gene ambiguous. With 1 base removed from V and 3 bases from J, the gap between germline ends came to 18 bases. Germline values: CDR1 SGHAT, CDR2 FQNNGV. The CDR3 runs to 17 residues. The CDR3 spells CASSLGLSWTVEETQYF. DNA of the CDR3: TGTGCCAGCAGCTTAGGTCTATCTTGGACGGTAGAAGAGACCCAGTACTTC. Full variable domain (missing parts from reference TRBV11-2 and TRBJ2-5): EAGVAQSPRYKIIEKRQSVAFWCNPISGHATLYWYQQILGQGPKLLIQFQNNGVVDDSQLPKDRFSAERLKGVDSTLKIQPAKLEDSAVYLCASSLGLSWTVEETQYFGPGTRLLVL.

The V gene is TRBV18, the J gene TRBJ2-5, with no clear D. Per the germline V gene, CDR1 is KGHSH and CDR2 is LQKENI. With 3 bases removed from V and 5 bases from J, the gap between germline ends came to 10 bases. The CDR3 spans 13 residues. CDR3 sequence reads: CASSPSQGETQYF. The DNA of the CDR3 is TGTGCCAGCTCACCTTCACAAGGGGAGACCCAGTACTTC.

The genes are TRBV6-1 and TRBJ1-2; 8 bases match TRBD1. Germline V lookup: CDR1 MNHNS, CDR2 SASEGT. The length of the CDR3 is 13 residues. The V segment lost 5 bases and the J segment 8 bases; nucleotides outside the gene matches: 7. For the CDR3, the DNA is TGTGCCAGCAGTCCCCAGGGGGCGGTAGGCTACACCTTC. The encoded protein is CASSPQGAVGYTF.

The table lists this clonotype with many counts. The chain is built from TRBV5-1 and TRBJ2-3; either TRBD1 or TRBD2 may fit D (5 bases each). CDR3 length equals 18 residues. Germline loops: CDR1 SGHRS, CDR2 YFSETQ. Trimming pared 5 bases from V and 2 bases from J, leaving 24 bases between. This CDR3 is CASSPTGVSGPHTDTQYF. DNA of the CDR3: TGCGCCAGCAGTCCGACTGGAGTGTCGGGACCACACACAGATACGCAGTATTTT.

In this sample, this clonotype turned up a few times. This chain connects TRBV10-3 to TRBJ1-5; 8 bases are shared with TRBD1. There are 15 residues in the CDR3. V dropped 4 bases and J dropped 2; count of bases not matched to a gene: 4. Germline lookup yields CDR1 ENHRY and CDR2 SYGVKD. The CDR3 DNA follows: TGTGCCATCAGTGGCAAGACAGGGGGCAATCAGCCCCAGCATTTT. The encoded protein is CAISGKTGGNQPQHF.

V and J are TRBV2 and TRBJ2-3, with TRBD2 matching over 7 bases. With V trimmed by 1 base and J by 2 bases, 3 bases remained unmatched. Per germline, CDR1 SNHLY and CDR2 FYNNEI. The CDR3 sequence is 15 residues long. The CDR3: CASSEEAGDTDTQYF. CDR3 nucleotides: TGTGCCAGCAGTGAAGAGGCGGGGGACACAGATACGCAGTATTTT.

In this sample, this clonotype turned up many times. The rearrangement links TRBV4-2 to TRBJ2-2, with D maybe TRBD2 (6 bases). The CDR3 sequence is 17 residues long. Trimming removed 3 bases from V and 1 base from J, with 15 bases in between. The germline V gene has CDR1 LGHNA and CDR2 YNFKEQ. CDR3 bases: TGTGCCAGCAGCCAGCCCGGGACTCCCAAGAACACCGGGGAGCTGTTTTTT. This codes for CASSQPGTPKNTGELFF.

This clonotype was seen a handful of times. This chain uses TRBV7-2 with TRBJ2-1; possibly TRBD1 for D (5 bases). CDR1 and CDR2 (germline): SGHTA, FQGNSA. Trimming removed 1 base at V and 9 bases at J, with 16 bases between. This CDR3 has 15 amino acids. CDR3 DNA: TGTGCCAGCAGCTTAGGGGGCTTGAGGAGCTCTGAGCAGTTCTTC. Translated, it gives CASSLGGLRSSEQFF.

The genes are TRBV7-2 and TRBJ2-7; D is possibly TRBD2 (5 bases). The CDR3 is 13 amino acids. The V gene lost 5 bases and the J gene lost 4 bases, with 12 bases spanning the gap. CDR1 and CDR2 (germline): SGHTA, FQGNSA. This chain's CDR3 is CASSPFTRYEQYF. As DNA, the CDR3 is TGTGCCAGCAGCCCCTTTACTAGGTACGAGCAGTACTTC.